Presented here are 9 T cell receptor beta chains from one specimen sequenced in a study of blood T cell repertoires in COVID-19. Profiled with immunoSEQ multiplex PCR; TCRdb holds only in-frame clones, not every one. The top ten hold about 7.2% of the sample, which has some 93,000 clones, 80% to 90% seen once. Sequenced input: peripheral blood. These TCRs come from a man between 60 and 70 years old with acute or convalescent COVID-19.

This clone is a singleton in its sample. This chain uses TRBV12-3 or TRBV12-4 with TRBJ2-7, with no clear D. This CDR3 has 12 residues. Trimming took 6 bases from V and 5 from J, leaving 11 bases between them. The CDR3 spells CASSHAVHEQYF. The CDR3 DNA reads as TGTGCCAGCAGCCATGCGGTCCACGAGCAGTACTTC.

The V gene is TRBV11-2, the J gene TRBJ1-2; 8 nucleotides agree with TRBD1. Losses at the gene ends were 3 bases for V and 4 bases for J; bases not matched to a gene: 4. This CDR3 spans 14 amino acids. The V gene's germline CDR1 is SGHAT and CDR2 FQNNGV. CDR3: CASSLGQASYGYTF. The CDR3, as DNA: TGTGCCAGCAGCTTGGGACAGGCGTCCTATGGCTACACCTTC.

The gene calls are TRBV11-3 and TRBJ2-2, with 9 bases that match TRBD1. The J segment lost 6 bases and the V segment lost 1 base, leaving 6 bases of the junction unmatched. Germline V gives CDR1 SGHNT, CDR2 YENEEA. The CDR3 runs to 16 residues. Here the CDR3 reads CASSLVGQGFSGELFF. As DNA, the CDR3 is TGTGCCAGCAGCTTAGTTGGACAGGGGTTTTCCGGGGAGCTGTTTTTT. The full variable domain, with the rest looked up from reference TRBV11-3 and TRBJ2-2, is EAGVVQSPRYKIIEKKQPVAFWCNPISGHNTLYWYLQNLGQGPELLIRYENEEAVDDSQLPKDRFSAERLKGVDSTLKIQPAELGDSAVYLCASSLVGQGFSGELFFGEGSRLTVL.

The chain uses TRBV5-1 and TRBJ1-3; the D is unclear. Germline V gene data show CDR1 as SGHRS and CDR2 as YFSETQ. The CDR3 extends over 17 amino acids. Trimming removed 0 bases at V and 0 bases at J, with 13 bases between. CDR3 amino acids: CASSLEPVSFSGNTIYF. The CDR3 nucleotides read TGCGCCAGCAGCTTGGAACCCGTCAGTTTCTCTGGAAACACCATATATTTT.

This clone was observed once. In nucleotides, the CDR3 is TGTGCCAGCAGCTTAGACAGGGACACAGATACGCAGTATTTT. It specifies CASSLDRDTDTQYF. The rearrangement links TRBV7-9 to TRBJ2-3, with D perhaps matching TRBD1 (6 bases). Trimming removed 1 base from V and 2 bases from J, with 7 bases in between. Germline assignment: CDR1 SEHNR and CDR2 FQNEAQ (reference sequence). The CDR3 totals 14 residues.

Concerning this clone: The sample contains more than one DNA sequence encoding this CDR3. The V and J genes are TRBV4-1 and TRBJ1-1, with a possible D match to TRBD1 (5 bases). From germline, CDR1 is MGHRA and CDR2 YSYEKL. CDR3 length equals 14 residues. Trimming took off 4 bases at V and 1 base at J, with 10 bases between the two ends. The CDR3 coding sequence is TGCGCCAGCAGCCCAGAAACAGGGAACACTGAAGCTTTCTTT. Encoded protein: CASSPETGNTEAFF.

The chain links TRBV7-2 to TRBJ2-3; perhaps TRBD1 as D (5 bases). Germline CDR1 is SGHTA and CDR2 is FQGNSA. The V gene lost 4 bases and the J gene lost 4 bases, with 12 bases spanning the gap. The CDR3 covers 14 residues. The CDR3 DNA reads as TGTGCCAGCAGCTCCCCCCAGGGCGCAGATACGCAGTATTTT. Encoded protein: CASSSPQGADTQYF.

The V and J genes are TRBV7-6 and TRBJ2-3; 8 positions match TRBD1. Germline CDR1 and CDR2: SGHVS and FNYEAQ. The junction had 2 bases not matched to a gene; V was cut back by 1 base and J by 5 bases. This CDR3 has 14 residues. The CDR3 bases are TGTGCCAGCAGCTTAGGGACAGGGTTAGATACGCAGTATTTT. It is translated as CASSLGTGLDTQYF.

The chain combines TRBV27 with TRBJ2-7; D possibly corresponds to TRBD2 (7 bases). The germline V and J ends were trimmed by 6 bases and 2 bases, with 17 bases remaining between them. The CDR3 is made up of 15 amino acids. Germline lookup yields CDR1 MNHEY and CDR2 SMNVEV (reference sequence). The CDR3 DNA is TGTGCCAGCAGCCCCGCCGGGGGGCCCACCTACGAGCAGTACTTC. Its translation is CASSPAGGPTYEQYF.